These 20 T cell receptor beta chains share one sample of origin, sequenced in a study of shared clonotypes between healthy human individuals. Terminally differentiated effector memory CD45RA+ cells were excluded from the naive CD8 cells, which were CD45RO-negative and positively selected for CCR7. Libraries were prepared by immunoSEQ multiplex PCR; TCRdb keeps only in-frame clonotypes and omits some of them. This sample yields some 740,000 clones, of which 92% are seen a single time; nearly 25% belongs to the top ten. Sequenced material: naive CD8+ T cells sorted from blood. Receptors originate from a young man in good health.

V and J are TRBV10-1 and TRBJ2-1; 9 bases align to TRBD2. From germline, CDR1 is WNHNN and CDR2 SYGVQD (reference sequence). The CDR3 extends over 14 amino acids. Trimming removed 10 bases from V and 5 bases from J; junction bases left unmatched: 9. The CDR3 loop is CATSRTSENNEQFF. The CDR3 region has the DNA TGCGCCACCTCCCGGACTAGCGAAAACAATGAGCAGTTCTTC.

The J gene is TRBJ1-2, the V gene TRBV11-2, with TRBD1 identical over 7 bases. This CDR3 spans 13 amino acids. Germline CDR1 is SGHAT and CDR2 is FQNNGV. With 5 bases clipped from V and 8 bases from J, the junction kept 8 bases outside the gene matches. CDR3 DNA: TGTGCCAGCAGCCCGACGACAGGGCAGGGCTACACCTTC. Translating gives CASSPTTGQGYTF.

V and J are TRBV5-1 and TRBJ2-2, with D perhaps assigned TRBD1 or TRBD2 (5 bases each). This CDR3 is 16 amino acids long. V was clipped by 4 bases and J by 0 bases, with 13 bases between them. Germline loops: CDR1 SGHRS, CDR2 YFSETQ. The CDR3, as DNA: TGCGCCAGCAGCCCGTGGGGGACCGCGAACACCGGGGAGCTGTTTTTT. This translates into CASSPWGTANTGELFF.

On this clone itself: The same CDR3 can be traced to other DNA sequences in this sample. The chain has TRBV7-9 and TRBJ1-5; 7 bases align to TRBD1. V shed 4 bases and J 2 bases; nucleotides not matched to a gene: 2. The CDR3 is 14 residues long. Germline values: CDR1 SEHNR, CDR2 FQNEAQ (reference sequence). CDR3 nucleotide sequence: TGTGCCAGCAGCTCCGGGACAGGCAATCAGCCCCAGCATTTT. Its translation: CASSSGTGNQPQHF.

The CDR3 DNA sequence: TGTGCCACGAGCCCCGGGACTAGCGGACAAGAGACCCAGTACTTC. Translation gives CATSPGTSGQETQYF. The chain combines TRBV28 with TRBJ2-5; the match to TRBD2 covers 11 bases. Per germline, CDR1 MDHEN and CDR2 SYDVKM. The CDR3 runs 15 residues. V shed 10 bases, J shed 2 bases, and the junction held 9 bases outside the gene matches.

The genes are TRBV4-3 and TRBJ2-1; no clear D gene. CDR3 size: 13 residues. V lost 0 bases and J 9 bases, leaving 9 bases between the germline ends. CDR1 is LGHNA, CDR2 YSLEER, per germline. DNA of the CDR3: TGCGCCAGCAGCCAAGATTATGGGGTTGAGCAGTTCTTC. Its translation: CASSQDYGVEQFF.

The chain carries TRBV15 and TRBJ2-5; D is unresolved. Germline V lookup: CDR1 LNHNV, CDR2 YYDKDF (reference sequence). This CDR3 contains 14 residues. Trimming removed 0 bases at V and 1 base at J, with 6 bases between. CDR3 nucleotide sequence: TGTGCCACCAGCAGAGATACCCGCCAAGAGACCCAGTACTTC. Residues: CATSRDTRQETQYF.

The chain has TRBV5-1 and TRBJ2-3, with a possible D match to TRBD2 (6 bases). CDR1 and CDR2 from the germline V gene are SGHRS and YFSETQ. V was cut by 5 bases and J by 1 base, with 11 bases left in between. CDR3 length: 14 amino acids. CDR3 nucleotides: TGCGCCAGCAGATCCCCTAGCGGCACAGATACGCAGTATTTT. It specifies CASRSPSGTDTQYF.

The chain combines TRBV4-2 with TRBJ1-2; D is ambiguous. CDR3 length equals 15 residues. Germline V gene sequence: CDR1 LGHNA, CDR2 YNFKEQ. Trimming removed 0 bases at V and 8 bases at J, with 16 bases between. The CDR3 is CASSQDRIDHRGYTF. Here the CDR3 DNA reads TGTGCCAGCAGCCAAGATCGAATCGACCATAGGGGCTACACCTTC.

The V gene is TRBV5-1, the J gene TRBJ1-2; possible D gene TRBD1, 5 bases. Germline V gives CDR1 SGHRS, CDR2 YFSETQ. The CDR3 is 14 residues long. Trimming left V 1 base short and J 4 bases short, with 11 bases between. This chain's CDR3 is CASSLISGSYGYTF. For the CDR3, the DNA is TGCGCCAGCAGCTTGATCTCAGGGAGCTATGGCTACACCTTC.

J is TRBJ2-7 and V is TRBV28; TRBD1 matches 7 bases. The CDR3 runs 15 residues. Per the germline V gene, CDR1 is MDHEN and CDR2 is SYDVKM. Germline trimming cut 5 bases from V and 3 bases from J; bases unmatched to any gene: 10. The CDR3 spells CASSQPRTGDYEQYF. The CDR3 DNA is TGTGCCAGCAGTCAACCCAGGACAGGAGACTACGAGCAGTACTTC.

The chain carries TRBV27 and TRBJ2-1; maybe TRBD2 (7 bases). The CDR3 runs to 16 residues. The germline V gene has CDR1 MNHEY and CDR2 SMNVEV (reference sequence). The V end was cut by 6 bases, the J end by 8 bases, with 23 bases between. This chain's CDR3 is CASSRGVWGGGHEQFF. The CDR3 region has the DNA TGTGCCAGCAGCCGGGGCGTATGGGGAGGGGGGCATGAGCAGTTCTTC.

To note about this clone: Other DNA variants within this sample encode the same CDR3. The rearrangement links TRBV29-1 to TRBJ2-1, with 7 bases fitting TRBD2. The CDR3 contains 15 residues. With 2 bases clipped from V and 0 bases from J, the junction kept 4 bases outside the gene matches. CDR1 and CDR2 (germline): SQVTM, ANQGSEA. The CDR3 here is CSVETGGSSYNEQFF. CDR3 DNA: TGCAGCGTTGAAACGGGCGGGAGCTCCTACAATGAGCAGTTCTTC.

J is TRBJ1-5 and V is TRBV27; a weak D match, TRBD1 (5 bases). The V end lost 4 bases, the J end lost 1 base, and 11 bases lay between the germline ends. This CDR3 is 15 amino acids long. The V gene's germline CDR1 is MNHEY and CDR2 SMNVEV (reference sequence). The CDR3 nucleotides read TGTGCCAGCAGTTCTGGGACGTACAGCAATCAGCCCCAGCATTTT. This gives the protein CASSSGTYSNQPQHF.

J is TRBJ2-7 and V is TRBV10-1; the D gene is possibly TRBD2 (5 bases). V was cut by 3 bases and J by 2 bases, with 11 bases left in between. Germline V CDR1 and CDR2: WNHNN, SYGVQD (reference sequence). This CDR3 has 14 residues. Here the CDR3 DNA reads TGCGCCAGCAGTGAAACTAGAAATCCCTACGAGCAGTACTTC. This encodes CASSETRNPYEQYF.

For this clone: At the DNA level, this CDR3 is encoded by other sequences in the same sample as well. The chain recombines TRBV7-9 with TRBJ2-1; unclear D gene. From germline, CDR1 is SEHNR and CDR2 FQNEAQ (reference sequence). Trimming cost V 0 bases and J 4 bases, with 7 bases left between them. This CDR3 spans 14 amino acids. CDR3 in amino acids: CASSLAGTYNEQFF. The CDR3, as DNA: TGTGCCAGCAGCTTAGCGGGCACATACAATGAGCAGTTCTTC.

The J gene is TRBJ1-5, the V gene TRBV7-8; 10 bases are a match to TRBD1. CDR3 length equals 15 residues. The trim removed 5 bases at V and 6 bases at J, leaving 7 bases unmatched. Germline-derived CDR1 and CDR2 are SGHVS and FQNEAQ. This CDR3 reads CASSPGTGAGQPQHF. The CDR3 nucleotides read TGTGCCAGCAGCCCCGGGACAGGGGCGGGTCAGCCCCAGCATTTT.

This chain joins TRBV10-3 and TRBJ2-3; 9 positions agree with TRBD1. This CDR3 is 18 amino acids long. V shed 0 bases, J shed 3 bases, and the junction held 10 bases outside the gene matches. The germline gives CDR1 ENHRY, CDR2 SYGVKD. The CDR3 nucleotides are TGTGCCATCAGTGAGTCGACTCGGTGGGACAGGGAAACAGATACGCAGTATTTT. Translation: CAISESTRWDRETDTQYF.

This clone was observed once. The V gene is TRBV5-6, the J gene TRBJ1-1, with unresolved D. The CDR3 length is 13 residues. Germline values: CDR1 SGHDT, CDR2 YYEEEE. V lost 5 bases, J lost 2 bases, and 10 bases lay in between. CDR3 sequence: CASREDLNTEAFF. CDR3 nucleotide sequence: TGTGCCAGCAGAGAGGACCTAAACACTGAAGCTTTCTTT.

The chain recombines TRBV7-2 with TRBJ2-1; a weak D match, TRBD2 (6 bases). Germline-derived CDR1 and CDR2 are SGHTA and FQGNSA. The CDR3 has 16 residues. V was clipped by 2 bases and J by 4 bases, with 15 bases between them. As DNA, the CDR3 is TGTGCCAGCAGCTTATTATCTAGCGAGGTATACAATGAGCAGTTCTTC. Amino acid sequence: CASSLLSSEVYNEQFF.